A single T cell receptor (beta chain) is shown here with its context. The antigen is undetermined. While the first cohort had fewer than 850 subjects, the donors belonged to the separate validation cohort of 100 to 150 subjects. The data are from a study of cytomegalovirus exposure and HLA in healthy donors. Using immunoSEQ multiplex PCR, the repertoire was profiled, and TCRdb retains in-frame clones only, with some absent. The sample yields around 150,000 clones, roughly 79% seen once. Broader study findings: TCR sequences were mostly rare, though some public TCRs occurred in many donors. Reportedly, diagnosis of cytomegalovirus status by the classifier showed high specificity and sensitivity.

CDR1 is SNHLY and CDR2 is FYNNEI in the germline V gene. This CDR3 has 15 residues. V lost 6 bases and J lost 4; bases outside the gene matches: 11. This clonotype was obtained from a man aged 25-45 years in good health and CMV-seropositive. What was sequenced was PBMCs. The genes are TRBV2 and TRBJ2-5; 7 bases fit TRBD1. The DNA of the CDR3 is TGTGCCAGCAGAACCCGACAGGGCCCTATAGAGACCCAGTACTTC. Translating it yields CASRTRQGPIETQYF.